This T cell receptor beta chain was recorded in a study of control samples from healthy donors and cancer patients. Sequencing used immunoSEQ multiplex PCR; TCRdb keeps in-frame clones, though not all of them. Of 90,000 to 100,000 clones in the sample, around three quarters were seen once. Germline V CDR1 and CDR2: MNHEY, SMNVEV (reference sequence). V lost 5 bases and J 1 base, leaving 8 bases between the germline ends. The CDR3 covers 13 residues. The chain combines TRBV27 with TRBJ1-1; D unresolved. The specimen was blood. The receptor was isolated from a woman aged 30 to 39 in good health. CDR3 coding DNA: TGTGCCAGCAGTCTAAAGTGGAACACTGAAGCTTTCTTT. As protein: CASSLKWNTEAFF.